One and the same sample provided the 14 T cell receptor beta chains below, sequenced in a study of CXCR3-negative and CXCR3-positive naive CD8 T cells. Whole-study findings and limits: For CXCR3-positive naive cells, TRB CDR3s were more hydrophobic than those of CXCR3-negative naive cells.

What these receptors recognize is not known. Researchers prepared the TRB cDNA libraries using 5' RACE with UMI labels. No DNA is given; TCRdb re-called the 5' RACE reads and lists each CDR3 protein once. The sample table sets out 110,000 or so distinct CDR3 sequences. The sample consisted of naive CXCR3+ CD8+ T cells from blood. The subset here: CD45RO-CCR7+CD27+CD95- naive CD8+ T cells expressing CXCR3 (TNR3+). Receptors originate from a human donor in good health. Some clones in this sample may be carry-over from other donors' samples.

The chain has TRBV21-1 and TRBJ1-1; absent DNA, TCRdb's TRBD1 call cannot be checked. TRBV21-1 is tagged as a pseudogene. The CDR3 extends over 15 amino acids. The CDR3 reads CASSKDGGGDAEAFF.

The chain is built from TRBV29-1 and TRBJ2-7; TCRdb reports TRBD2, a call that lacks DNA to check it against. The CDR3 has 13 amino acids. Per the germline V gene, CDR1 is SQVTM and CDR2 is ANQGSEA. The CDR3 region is CSAKTSSNYEQYF.

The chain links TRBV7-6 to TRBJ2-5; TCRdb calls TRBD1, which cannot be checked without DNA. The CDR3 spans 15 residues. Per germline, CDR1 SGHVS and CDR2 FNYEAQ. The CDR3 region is CASSLEGGQGETQYF.

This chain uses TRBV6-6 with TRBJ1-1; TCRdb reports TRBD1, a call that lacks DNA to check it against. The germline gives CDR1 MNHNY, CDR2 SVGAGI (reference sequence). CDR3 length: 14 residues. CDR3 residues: CASSTGGAATEAFF.

CDR3 residues: CASSSNEYYEQYF. The genes are TRBV27 and TRBJ2-7. The CDR3 totals 13 residues. Germline values: CDR1 MNHEY, CDR2 SMNVEV (reference sequence).

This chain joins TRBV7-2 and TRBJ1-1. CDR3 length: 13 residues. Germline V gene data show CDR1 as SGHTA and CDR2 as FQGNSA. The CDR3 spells CASSFFFNTEAFF. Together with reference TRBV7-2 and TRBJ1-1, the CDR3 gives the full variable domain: GAGVSQSPSNKVTEKGKDVELRCDPISGHTALYWYRQSLGQGLEFLIYFQGNSAPDKSGLPSDRFSAERTGGSVSTLTIQRTQQEDSAVYLCASSFFFNTEAFFGQGTRLTVV.

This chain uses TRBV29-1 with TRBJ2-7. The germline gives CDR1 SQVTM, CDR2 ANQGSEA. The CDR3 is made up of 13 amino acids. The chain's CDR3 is CSVVAAVGYEQYF.

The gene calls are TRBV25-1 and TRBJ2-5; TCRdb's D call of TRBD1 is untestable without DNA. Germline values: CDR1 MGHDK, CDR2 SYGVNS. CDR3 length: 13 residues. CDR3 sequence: CASSGQGQETQYF.

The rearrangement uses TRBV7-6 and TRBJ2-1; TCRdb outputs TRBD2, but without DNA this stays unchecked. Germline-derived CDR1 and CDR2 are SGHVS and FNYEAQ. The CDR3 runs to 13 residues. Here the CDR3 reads CASSVLPRGEQFF.

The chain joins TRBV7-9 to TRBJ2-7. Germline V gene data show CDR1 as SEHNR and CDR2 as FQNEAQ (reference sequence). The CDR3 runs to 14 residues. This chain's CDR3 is CASSDLLKTYEQYF.

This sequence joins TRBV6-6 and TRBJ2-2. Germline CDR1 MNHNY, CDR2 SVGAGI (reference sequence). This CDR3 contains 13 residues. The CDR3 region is CASSYSSSGELFF.

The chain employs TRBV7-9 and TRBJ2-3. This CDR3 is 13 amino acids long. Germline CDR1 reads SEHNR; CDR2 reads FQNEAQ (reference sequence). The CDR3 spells CASSRPVGDTQYF.

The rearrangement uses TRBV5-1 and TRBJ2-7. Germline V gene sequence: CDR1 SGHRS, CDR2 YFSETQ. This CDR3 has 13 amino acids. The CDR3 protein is CASSLDSAYEQYF.

The CDR3 sequence is CASSIPGGGYNEQFF. The V and J genes are TRBV4-1 and TRBJ2-1; TCRdb indicates TRBD2, and absent DNA this call remains unverified. This CDR3 region has 15 residues. CDR1 and CDR2 from the germline V gene are MGHRA and YSYEKL.